This TCR beta chain was documented in a study of shared clonotypes between healthy human individuals (dated by TCRdb to 2018 to 2021). Describing the broader study: Two women and three men aged 18 to 49 years were included in the cohort. For each donor, CD4 naive and CD4 memory were each given three plates, CD8 naive was given two plates, and CD8 memory was given one plate. Blood TCR repertoires of several healthy adults were deeply sequenced to estimate repertoire size and the extent of clonotype sharing between individuals. Libraries were prepared and TCR repertoires were sequenced by different laboratories using diverse techniques, in order to increase sequencing depth and limit assay-specific biases. Each donor's leukapheresis produced roughly between roughly 0.85 and 9.5 billion PBMCs.

Paper-wide results and their limitations: Rarefaction of sorted-subset datasets indicated incomplete sequencing despite the large sequencing depth. Higher generation probabilities were observed for clonotypes shared by all four sorted-subset donors than for non-shared clonotypes. Sampling was restricted to blood, and TCR repertoires in tissues likely differ from the TCR repertoires found in blood. Because the study included a small number of donors, the genetic and exposure-history diversity represented was limited. Pairwise subsampling led to the expectation that sequencing depth would affect the degree of clonotype sharing among donors. Estimated clonotype richness was generally larger for naive than for memory subsets. Sharing across several donors was observed for approximately 5% of naive CD4, about 4% of naive CD8, 2% to 2.5% of memory CD4, and about 0.4% of memory CD8 clonotypes.

Donors were healthy HIV-negative adults with no recently reported acute infections or vaccinations. Only Caucasian adults living in Nashville, Tennessee, USA were represented among the donors. Magnetic negative selection was used to enrich CD4+ T cells, after which naive cells were positively selected on CD45RA and the negative fraction became the memory subset. Blood was obtained by leukapheresis, after which PBMCs were separated by Ficoll-Histopaque density gradient centrifugation and cryopreserved in liquid nitrogen vapor phase. Analytical flow cytometry was used to check the purity and quantity of each magnetically sorted T cell population. Genomic DNA was isolated from each sorted fraction and quantified by UV absorbance on a Nanodrop 2000c. Using the deep immunoSEQ assay, multiplex PCR amplified TCR CDR3 regions from genomic DNA. Extracted genomic DNA from each cell subset was spread evenly across all wells of several immunoSEQ 96-well plates, with each plate serving as a replicate. For sorted subsets, roughly 200 ng of genomic DNA, equivalent to about 30,000 T cell genomes, went into each replicate PCR. The purified libraries were quantified using a Qubit 3.0 fluorometer, sized with a Bioanalyzer 2100, and then quantified again using the KAPA Library Quantification kit. Every immunoSEQ 96-well plate was sequenced on a separate single-read 150-cycle Illumina NextSeq 550 flow cell. The published analysis was carried out like this. The immunoSEQ output contained only junctional sequences without quality scores, so filtering could not match that applied to full-length reads. Sequences were annotated with PyIR, a Python wrapper for IgBLAST v1.9, using IMGT germline references to assign V/J genes and CDR3. Any read was removed if the V/J assignment was weak (E-value above 1e-6), the CDR3 was missing, or the read contained stop codons, out-of-frame junctions, or ambiguous translated residues. A V3J clonotype was defined by an identical inferred V gene, J gene, and CDR3 amino acid sequence. To compute the percentage overlap between repertoires, the number of shared unique clonotypes was divided by the size of the smaller repertoire. Three approaches were used to assess repertoire richness: RTK rarefaction, the Chao1 estimator, and Recon v2.1 estimates of unobserved clonotypes. Generation probabilities for all TCRbeta clonotypes obtained by the gDNA method from a handful of donors were computed using OLGA. Drawn from immuneACCESS, this table holds only the in-frame rearrangements with V and J called that TCRdb kept. Clones are partly lost; checked studies trace under half to an unresolved V gene and leave the rest unexplained. D and trimming come from the DNA, and the V and J calls and clone size come from that table. For this sample the table gives just over 2,000,000 clones, of which over 85% were detected only once. The ten largest clones add up to roughly 0.13% of the sample.

Notes on this clone: Its cognate antigen has yet to be identified. No base-level quality is on record; no much larger clone is a single base apart. Other nucleotide sequences in the sample specify the same CDR3.

Sequenced sample: naive CD4+ T cells sorted from blood. The cell subset or site label, as the study defines it: CD45RA+ positively selected. This receptor was taken from a man aged 18 to 29 in good health.

The sequenced DNA: TGCGCCAGCAGCTCACAGGGTGCGAACACCGGGGAGCTGTTTTTT. Translation gives CASSSQGANTGELFF. The rearranged chain carries TRBV5-1 and TRBJ2-2; a tentative D match to TRBD1 spans 6 bases. The CDR3 runs 15 residues from the cysteine to the phenylalanine. The read is trimmed to its CDR3 DNA, 45 bases read in frame from base 1. V is shortened by 3 bases, J by 0 bases, and the region joining them spans 9 bases. In the germline V gene, CDR1 corresponds to SGHRS and CDR2 to YFSETQ.